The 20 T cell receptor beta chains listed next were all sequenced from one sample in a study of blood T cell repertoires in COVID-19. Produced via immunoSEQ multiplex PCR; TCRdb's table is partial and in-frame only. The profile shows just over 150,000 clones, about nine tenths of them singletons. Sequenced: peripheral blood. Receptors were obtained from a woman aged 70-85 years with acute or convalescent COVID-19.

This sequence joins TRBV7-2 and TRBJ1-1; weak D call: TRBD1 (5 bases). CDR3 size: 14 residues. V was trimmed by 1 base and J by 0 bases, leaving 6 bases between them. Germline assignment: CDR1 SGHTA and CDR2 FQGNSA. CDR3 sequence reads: CASSLGQMNTEAFF. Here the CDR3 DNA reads TGTGCCAGCAGCTTAGGACAGATGAACACTGAAGCTTTCTTT.

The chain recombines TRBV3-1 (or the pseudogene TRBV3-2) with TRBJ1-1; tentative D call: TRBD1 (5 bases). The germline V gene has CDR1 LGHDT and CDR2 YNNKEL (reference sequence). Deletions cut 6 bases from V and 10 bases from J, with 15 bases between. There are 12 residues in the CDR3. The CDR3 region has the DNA TGTGCCAGCAGTCCAGGTGCCGGGGGAGCTTTCTTT. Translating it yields CASSPGAGGAFF.

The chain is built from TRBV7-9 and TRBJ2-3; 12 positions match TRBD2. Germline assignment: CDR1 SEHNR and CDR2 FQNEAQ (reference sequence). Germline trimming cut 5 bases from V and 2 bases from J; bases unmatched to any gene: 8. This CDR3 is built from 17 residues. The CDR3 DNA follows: TGTGCCAGCAGCCGCCCTAGCGGGGGGGCCCCCACAGATACGCAGTATTTT. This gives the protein CASSRPSGGAPTDTQYF.

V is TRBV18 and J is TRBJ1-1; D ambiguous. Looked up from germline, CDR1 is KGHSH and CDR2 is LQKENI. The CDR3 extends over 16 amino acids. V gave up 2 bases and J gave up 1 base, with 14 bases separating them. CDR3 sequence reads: CASSPRDEGSNTEAFF. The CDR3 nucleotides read TGTGCCAGCTCACCAAGAGATGAGGGATCGAACACTGAAGCTTTCTTT.

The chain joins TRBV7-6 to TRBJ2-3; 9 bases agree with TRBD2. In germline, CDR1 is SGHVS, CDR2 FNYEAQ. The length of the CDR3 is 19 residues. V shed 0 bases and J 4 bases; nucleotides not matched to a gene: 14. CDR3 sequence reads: CASSLAGGSGGKVADTQYF. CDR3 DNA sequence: TGTGCCAGCAGCTTAGCCGGGGGTAGCGGGGGCAAAGTGGCAGATACGCAGTATTTT. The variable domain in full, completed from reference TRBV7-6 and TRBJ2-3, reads GAGVSQSPRYKVTKRGQDVALRCDPISGHVSLYWYRQALGQGPEFLTYFNYEAQQDKSGLPNDRFSAERPEGSISTLTIQRTEQRDSAMYRCASSLAGGSGGKVADTQYFGPGTRLTVL.

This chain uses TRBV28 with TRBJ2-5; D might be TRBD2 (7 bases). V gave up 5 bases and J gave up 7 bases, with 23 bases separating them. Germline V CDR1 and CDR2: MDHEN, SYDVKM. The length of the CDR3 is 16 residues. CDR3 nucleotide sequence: TGTGCCAGCAGTCCGGTGGGGGGGGCCGACCAGGGGACCCAGTACTTC. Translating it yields CASSPVGGADQGTQYF.

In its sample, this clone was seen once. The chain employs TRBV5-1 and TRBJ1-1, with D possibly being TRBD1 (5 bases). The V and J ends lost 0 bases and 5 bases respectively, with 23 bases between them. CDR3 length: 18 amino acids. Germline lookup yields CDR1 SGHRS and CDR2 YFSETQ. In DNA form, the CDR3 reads TGCGCCAGCAGCTTGGCCGGGGGACTGGGTGGGAGGGAAACTGAAGCTTTCTTT. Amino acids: CASSLAGGLGGRETEAFF. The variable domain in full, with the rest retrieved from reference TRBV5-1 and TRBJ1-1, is KAGVTQTPRYLIKTRGQQVTLSCSPISGHRSVSWYQQTPGQGLQFLFEYFSETQRNKGNFPGRFSGRQFSNSRSEMNVSTLELGDSALYLCASSLAGGLGGRETEAFFGQGTRLTVV.

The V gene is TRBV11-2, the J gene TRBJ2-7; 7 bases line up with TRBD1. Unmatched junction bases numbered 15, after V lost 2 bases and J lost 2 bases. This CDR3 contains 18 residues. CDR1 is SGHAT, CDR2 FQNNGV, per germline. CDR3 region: CASSLRELQGSGAYEQYF. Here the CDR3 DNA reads TGTGCCAGCAGCTTAAGGGAATTACAGGGGTCTGGAGCCTACGAGCAGTACTTC.

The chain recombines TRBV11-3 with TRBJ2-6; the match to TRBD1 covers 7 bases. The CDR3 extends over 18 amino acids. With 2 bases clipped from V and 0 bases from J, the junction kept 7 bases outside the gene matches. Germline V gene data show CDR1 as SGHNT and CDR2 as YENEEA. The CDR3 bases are TGTGCCAGCAGCTTATCGTGGACAGGCGACTCTGGGGCCAACGTCCTGACTTTC. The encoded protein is CASSLSWTGDSGANVLTF.

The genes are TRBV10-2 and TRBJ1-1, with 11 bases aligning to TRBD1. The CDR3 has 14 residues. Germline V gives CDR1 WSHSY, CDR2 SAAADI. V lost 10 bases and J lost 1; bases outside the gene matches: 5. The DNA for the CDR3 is TGCGCCATCGGACAGGGGGCGCGGAACACTGAAGCTTTCTTT. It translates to CAIGQGARNTEAFF.

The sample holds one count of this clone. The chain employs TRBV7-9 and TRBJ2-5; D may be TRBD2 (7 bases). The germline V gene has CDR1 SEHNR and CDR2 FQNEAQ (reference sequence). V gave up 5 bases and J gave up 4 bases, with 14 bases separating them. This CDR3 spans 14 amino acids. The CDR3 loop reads CASSTTGGPETQYF. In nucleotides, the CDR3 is TGTGCCAGCAGCACAACGGGGGGCCCAGAGACCCAGTACTTC.

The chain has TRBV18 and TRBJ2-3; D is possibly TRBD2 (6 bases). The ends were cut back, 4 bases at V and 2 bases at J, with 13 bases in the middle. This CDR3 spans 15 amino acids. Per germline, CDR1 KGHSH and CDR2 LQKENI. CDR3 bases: TGTGCCAGCTCACAGCGTCAGGACTACACAGATACGCAGTATTTT. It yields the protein CASSQRQDYTDTQYF.

CDR3 nucleotide sequence: TGTGCCAGCAGCGTAGTATCAGGGGCGCTTCGAGAGACCCAGTACTTC. This gives the protein CASSVVSGALRETQYF. The chain links TRBV9 to TRBJ2-5; tentatively, D is TRBD1 (6 bases). From germline, CDR1 is SGDLS and CDR2 YYNGEE. V lost 0 bases and J lost 4, with 16 bases in between. This CDR3 has 16 amino acids.

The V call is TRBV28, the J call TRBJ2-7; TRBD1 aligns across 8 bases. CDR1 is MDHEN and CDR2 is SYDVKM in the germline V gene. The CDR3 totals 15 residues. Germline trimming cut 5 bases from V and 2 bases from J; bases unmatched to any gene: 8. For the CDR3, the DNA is TGTGCCAGCAGTGCCCTCGGGACAGGCACCTACGAGCAGTACGTC. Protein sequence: CASSALGTGTYEQYV.

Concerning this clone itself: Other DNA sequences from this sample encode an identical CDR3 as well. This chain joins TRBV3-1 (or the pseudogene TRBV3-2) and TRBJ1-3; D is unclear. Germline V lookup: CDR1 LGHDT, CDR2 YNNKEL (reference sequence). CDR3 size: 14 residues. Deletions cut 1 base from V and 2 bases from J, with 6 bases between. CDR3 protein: CASSQAGTGNTIYF. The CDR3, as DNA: TGTGCCAGCAGCCAAGCAGGTACTGGAAACACCATATATTTT.

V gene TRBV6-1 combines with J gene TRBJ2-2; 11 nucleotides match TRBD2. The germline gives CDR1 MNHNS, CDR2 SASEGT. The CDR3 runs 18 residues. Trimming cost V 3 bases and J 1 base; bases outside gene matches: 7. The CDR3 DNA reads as TGTGCCAGCAGTGAGACTAGCGGGACCAAAAGGAACACCGGGGAGCTGTTTTTT. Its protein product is CASSETSGTKRNTGELFF.

CDR3 region: CASSLRDTDTQYF. In DNA, the CDR3 is TGCGCCAGCAGTCTCCGGGACACAGATACGCAGTATTTT. The chain couples TRBV10-1 to TRBJ2-3; D is perhaps TRBD2 (5 bases). The CDR3 contains 13 residues. CDR1 and CDR2 (germline): WNHNN, SYGVQD (reference sequence). V lost 5 bases, J lost 2 bases, and 8 bases lay in between.

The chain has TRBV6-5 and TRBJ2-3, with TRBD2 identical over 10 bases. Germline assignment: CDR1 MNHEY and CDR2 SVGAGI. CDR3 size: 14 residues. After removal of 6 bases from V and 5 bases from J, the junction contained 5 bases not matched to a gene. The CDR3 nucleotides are TGTGCCAGCAGAAGCGGGGGGGCAGGAGATACGCAGTATTTT. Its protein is CASRSGGAGDTQYF.

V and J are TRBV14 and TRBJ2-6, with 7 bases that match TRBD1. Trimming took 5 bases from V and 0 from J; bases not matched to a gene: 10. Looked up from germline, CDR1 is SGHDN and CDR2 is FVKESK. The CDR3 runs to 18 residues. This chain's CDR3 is CASSTNRGLPSGANVLTF. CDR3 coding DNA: TGTGCCAGCAGCACCAACAGGGGCTTGCCCTCTGGGGCCAACGTCCTGACTTTC.

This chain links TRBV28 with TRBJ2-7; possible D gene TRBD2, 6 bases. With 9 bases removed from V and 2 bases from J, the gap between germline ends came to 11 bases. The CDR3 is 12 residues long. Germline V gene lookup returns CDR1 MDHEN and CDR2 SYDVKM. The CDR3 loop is CASSGGTYEQYV. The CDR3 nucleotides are TGTGCCAGTAGTGGCGGGACCTACGAGCAGTACGTC.